The entry below gives a single T cell receptor (beta chain) sequence along with its context. The data were obtained in a study of control samples from healthy donors and cancer patients. V dropped 1 base and J dropped 0 bases, with 7 bases sitting between them. The germline CDR1 and CDR2 sequences are LGHNA and YNFKEQ. The CDR3 covers 15 residues. The method was immunoSEQ multiplex PCR; TCRdb's version includes in-frame clones alone and lacks a portion of them. Of 170,000 or so clones in the sample, roughly 93% were seen once. This receptor was taken from a man younger than 35 in good health. The sample consisted of blood. The chain recombines TRBV4-2 with TRBJ2-1, with D tentatively TRBD2 (5 bases). This chain's CDR3 is CASSQVRDSYNEQFF. The CDR3 DNA is TGTGCCAGCAGCCAAGTCCGGGACTCCTACAATGAGCAGTTCTTC.